The 28 T cell receptor beta chains presented below share a single source sample, sequenced in a study of HIV-infected patients and healthy controls. Roughly three months, about 14 weeks, into antiretroviral therapy, follow-up blood was collected. Whole blood was used without fractionation, so all unsorted peripheral T cells were included. Alpha and beta constant-region primers primed reverse transcription of approximately 0.55 ug RNA. Each of the alpha and beta chains got its own library through chain-specific third strand synthesis with indices. TCRdb analysed the 5' RACE reads with MiXCR anew, one entry per CDR3 protein. The table has 8,000 to 9,500 distinct CDR3 sequences, 8.7% seen once. The specimen comprised blood, sampled during antiretroviral therapy. The source is an adult with HIV infection.

This clonotype was seen a handful of times. CDR3: CASSMGTGLKADTQYF. As DNA, the CDR3 is TGTGCCAGCAGCATGGGGACAGGGCTTAAAGCAGATACGCAGTATTTT. The chain employs TRBV7-9 and TRBJ2-3; 9 nucleotides align to TRBD1. Germline V CDR1 and CDR2: SEHNR, FQNEAQ (reference sequence). There are 16 residues in the CDR3. With V trimmed by 5 bases and J by 4 bases, 10 bases remained unmatched. The full variable domain, with the rest looked up from reference TRBV7-9 and TRBJ2-3, is DTGVSQNPRHKITKRGQNVTFRCDPISEHNRLYWYRQTLGQGPEFLTYFQNEAQLEKSRLLSDRFSAERPKGSFSTLEIQRTEQGDSAMYLCASSMGTGLKADTQYFGPGTRLTVL.

The chain couples TRBV6-5 to TRBJ2-3, with D uncertain. The CDR3 loop spans 13 amino acids. V shed 0 bases and J shed 4 bases, with 5 bases lying between them. Per germline, CDR1 MNHEY and CDR2 SVGAGI. The CDR3 DNA follows: TGTGCCAGCAGTTACTCGGGTGCAGATACGCAGTATTTT. It encodes CASSYSGADTQYF.

Many counts were recorded for this clonotype. J is TRBJ1-5 and V is TRBV7-8, with D hard to call. V was clipped by 2 bases and J by 3 bases, with 8 bases between them. CDR1 is SGHVS, CDR2 FQNEAQ, per germline. The CDR3 is 14 amino acids. In nucleotides, the CDR3 is TGTGCCAGCAGCTTAACGGAAAACAATCAGCCCCAGCATTTT. It encodes CASSLTENNQPQHF.

This clonotype occurred many times. This chain connects TRBV7-8 to TRBJ1-1; D call uncertain. Germline CDR1 reads SGHVS; CDR2 reads FQNEAQ. V shed 6 bases and J shed 0 bases, with 5 bases lying between them. The CDR3 has 12 amino acids. CDR3 nucleotides: TGTGCCAGCAGTGAGGTGAACACTGAAGCTTTCTTT. Translation gives CASSEVNTEAFF.

Many counts were recorded for this clonotype. J is TRBJ2-2 and V is TRBV11-3; 9 bases are a match to TRBD1. The CDR3 has 16 amino acids. V shed 3 bases, J shed 2 bases, and the junction held 4 bases outside the gene matches. CDR1 is SGHNT and CDR2 is YENEEA in the germline V gene. The CDR3 loop is CASSFRDRVNTGELFF. The CDR3 DNA reads as TGTGCCAGCAGCTTCCGGGACAGGGTTAACACCGGGGAGCTGTTTTTT. Together with reference TRBV11-3 and TRBJ2-2, the CDR3 gives the full variable domain: EAGVVQSPRYKIIEKKQPVAFWCNPISGHNTLYWYLQNLGQGPELLIRYENEEAVDDSQLPKDRFSAERLKGVDSTLKIQPAELGDSAVYLCASSFRDRVNTGELFFGEGSRLTVL.

This clonotype was counted many times. The rearrangement joins TRBV20-1 to TRBJ1-5; no firm D call. Germline V gives CDR1 DFQATT, CDR2 SNEGSKA (reference sequence). The CDR3 length is 13 residues. Trimming shortened V by 4 bases and J by 0 bases, and 7 bases separated the two germline ends. This CDR3 reads CSATDVSNQPQHF. The CDR3, as DNA: TGCAGTGCTACAGACGTTAGCAATCAGCCCCAGCATTTT.

The table lists this clonotype with many counts. Here the CDR3 reads CASSLLGRQGSETQYF. The CDR3, as DNA: TGTGCCAGCAGCTTACTCGGCAGGCAGGGAAGTGAGACCCAGTACTTC. V gene TRBV7-2 combines with J gene TRBJ2-5; D is perhaps TRBD1 (5 bases). Trimming cost V 2 bases and J 5 bases, with 18 bases left between them. The CDR3 sequence is 16 residues long. Germline V gives CDR1 SGHTA, CDR2 FQGNSA. Full variable domain (remainder filled in from reference TRBV7-2 and TRBJ2-5): GAGVSQSPSNKVTEKGKDVELRCDPISGHTALYWYRQSLGQGLEFLIYFQGNSAPDKSGLPSDRFSAERTGGSVSTLTIQRTQQEDSAVYLCASSLLGRQGSETQYFGPGTRLLVL.

There are many counts of this clonotype. The chain is built from TRBV5-1 and TRBJ1-1; D perhaps matches TRBD1 (5 bases). The germline gives CDR1 SGHRS, CDR2 YFSETQ. This CDR3 region has 14 residues. Trimming shortened V by 7 bases and J by 0 bases, and 13 bases separated the two germline ends. In DNA, the CDR3 is TGCGCCAGCTCCCCGGCGGGGCTGAACACTGAAGCTTTCTTT. As protein: CASSPAGLNTEAFF. Together with reference TRBV5-1 and TRBJ1-1, the CDR3 gives the full variable domain: KAGVTQTPRYLIKTRGQQVTLSCSPISGHRSVSWYQQTPGQGLQFLFEYFSETQRNKGNFPGRFSGRQFSNSRSEMNVSTLELGDSALYLCASSPAGLNTEAFFGQGTRLTVV.

By sample fraction, this clonotype is medium-sized (0.01 to 0.1%). The chain couples TRBV7-9 to TRBJ1-1; perhaps TRBD1 as D (5 bases). Trimming left V 5 bases short and J 6 bases short, with 10 bases between. This CDR3 comprises 12 residues. Germline V gene data show CDR1 as SEHNR and CDR2 as FQNEAQ (reference sequence). The CDR3 nucleotides read TGTGCCAGCAGCCCTGAGGGGCCTGAAGCTTTCTTT. Amino acids: CASSPEGPEAFF. Using reference TRBV7-9 and TRBJ1-1 for the parts outside the CDR3, the full variable domain is DTGVSQNPRHKITKRGQNVTFRCDPISEHNRLYWYRQTLGQGPEFLTYFQNEAQLEKSRLLSDRFSAERPKGSFSTLEIQRTEQGDSAMYLCASSPEGPEAFFGQGTRLTVV.

By share, this clonotype ranks as medium-sized. The V call is TRBV29-1, the J call TRBJ2-1, with D possibly being TRBD1 or TRBD2 (5 bases each). The V and J ends lost 7 bases and 5 bases respectively, with 6 bases between them. The CDR3 runs 10 residues. Germline CDR1 is SQVTM and CDR2 is ANQGSEA. The CDR3 region has the DNA TGCAGCGGAGGGGACAATGAGCAGTTCTTC. This sequence encodes CSGGDNEQFF.

This clonotype was recorded at least ten times. This rearrangement joins TRBV5-1 to TRBJ2-5, with a tentative D call TRBD2 (5 bases). Trimming cost V 7 bases and J 2 bases, with 12 bases left between them. The CDR3 is 13 amino acids. Looked up from germline, CDR1 is SGHRS and CDR2 is YFSETQ. CDR3 sequence: CASQTTTQETQYF. CDR3 sequence (DNA): TGCGCCAGCCAGACTACAACACAAGAGACCCAGTACTTC. Variable domain in full (rest from reference TRBV5-1 and TRBJ2-5): KAGVTQTPRYLIKTRGQQVTLSCSPISGHRSVSWYQQTPGQGLQFLFEYFSETQRNKGNFPGRFSGRQFSNSRSEMNVSTLELGDSALYLCASQTTTQETQYFGPGTRLLVL.

In this sample, this clonotype turned up many times. The rearrangement joins TRBV18 to TRBJ1-1; D gene uncertain. V was trimmed by 0 bases and J by 5 bases, leaving 4 bases between them. This CDR3 region has 12 residues. CDR1 and CDR2 (germline): KGHSH, LQKENI. The CDR3: CASSPPQTEAFF. CDR3 coding DNA: TGTGCCAGCTCACCACCGCAAACTGAAGCTTTCTTT.

There are many counts of this clonotype. The chain couples TRBV6-2 or TRBV6-3 to TRBJ1-1; the D gene is possibly TRBD1 (5 bases). Germline CDR1 is MNHEY and CDR2 is SVGEGT. This CDR3 comprises 14 residues. V shed 2 bases and J shed 4 bases, with 11 bases lying between them. The CDR3 bases are TGTGCCAGCAGTTACGAAGGGGTAGGCACTGAAGCTTTCTTT. It yields the protein CASSYEGVGTEAFF.

This clonotype is medium-sized in the sample. V and J are TRBV12-3 or TRBV12-4 and TRBJ1-2, with D perhaps TRBD1 (6 bases). The V end lost 4 bases, the J end lost 5 bases, and 17 bases lay between the germline ends. This CDR3 comprises 15 residues. The chain's CDR3 is CASSSGLVGAYGYTF. CDR3 sequence (DNA): TGTGCCAGCAGTTCGGGACTCGTGGGGGCGTATGGCTACACCTTC.

There are many counts of this clonotype. V usage is TRBV19 and J usage is TRBJ1-1, with D unresolved. The length of the CDR3 is 12 residues. Trimming removed 3 bases at V and 13 bases at J, with 15 bases between. CDR1 LNHDA and CDR2 SQIVND come from the germline V gene (reference sequence). CDR3: CASSIPLSRVFF. DNA for the CDR3: TGTGCCAGTAGTATCCCGTTATCCCGAGTTTTCTTT.

This clonotype rates as medium-sized. The rearrangement uses TRBV12-3 or TRBV12-4 and TRBJ2-5, with D perhaps assigned TRBD1 or TRBD2 (5 bases each). This CDR3 contains 14 residues. The V gene lost 5 bases and the J gene lost 5 bases, with 15 bases spanning the gap. The DNA for the CDR3 is TGTGCCAGCAGTCCCTGGGGGTCCCGCGAGACCCAGTACTTC. This encodes CASSPWGSRETQYF.

This clonotype has at least ten counts. This chain joins TRBV5-1 and TRBJ1-1, with D hard to call. The germline V and J ends were trimmed by 0 bases and 3 bases, with 9 bases remaining between them. Per the germline V gene, CDR1 is SGHRS and CDR2 is YFSETQ. The CDR3 consists of 14 residues. CDR3 region: CASSLEGGDTEAFF. The CDR3 coding sequence is TGCGCCAGCAGCTTGGAGGGTGGTGACACTGAAGCTTTCTTT.

By frequency in the sample, this clonotype is medium-sized. CDR3 in amino acids: CASSQDPGSGEKLFF. As DNA, the CDR3 is TGCGCCAGCAGCCAAGACCCAGGGTCGGGGGAAAAACTGTTTTTT. The chain carries TRBV4-1 and TRBJ1-4, with D possibly being TRBD1 (5 bases). The CDR3 spans 15 residues. Germline CDR1 and CDR2: MGHRA and YSYEKL. Trimming removed 0 bases at V and 8 bases at J, with 13 bases between.

This clonotype has ten or more counts. This chain joins TRBV7-3 and TRBJ1-1; no definite D call. The CDR3 has 13 residues. The germline CDR1 and CDR2 sequences are SGHTA and FQGTGA. V gave up 0 bases and J gave up 2 bases, with 4 bases separating them. CDR3 residues: CASSLTSNTEAFF. In nucleotides, the CDR3 is TGTGCCAGCAGCTTAACGTCCAACACTGAAGCTTTCTTT. The full variable domain, with the rest looked up from reference TRBV7-3 and TRBJ1-1, is GAGVSQTPSNKVTEKGKYVELRCDPISGHTALYWYRQSLGQGPEFLIYFQGTGAADDSGLPNDRFFAVRPEGSVSTLKIQRTERGDSAVYLCASSLTSNTEAFFGQGTRLTVV.

This clonotype appeared many times. The chain employs TRBV9 and TRBJ2-3; 9 nucleotides align to TRBD2. The germline V gene has CDR1 SGDLS and CDR2 YYNGEE. CDR3 length: 15 amino acids. J was trimmed by 2 bases and V by 4 bases; bases with no gene match: 5. CDR3 nucleotides: TGTGCCAGCAGCAGGACTAGCGAGCCCACAGATACGCAGTATTTT. This translates into CASSRTSEPTDTQYF.

As regards this clonotype: This may come from a read error, since a much larger clone is one base off. V and J are TRBV3-1 and TRBJ1-1, with 12 positions matching TRBD1. The J segment lost 4 bases and the V segment lost 4 bases, leaving 7 bases of the junction unmatched. The CDR3 totals 16 residues. Germline V CDR1 and CDR2: LGHDT, YNNKEL (reference sequence). The CDR3 region has the DNA TGTGCCAGCAGCCGGGGACAGGGGGCGCTAGGCACTGAAGCTTTCTTT. Its protein product is CASSRGQGALGTEAFF.

By frequency in the sample, this clonotype is medium-sized. The J gene is TRBJ2-5, the V gene TRBV7-6; D is perhaps TRBD2 (5 bases). Trimming removed 2 bases from V and 1 base from J, with 8 bases in between. The germline V gene has CDR1 SGHVS and CDR2 FNYEAQ. This CDR3 region has 14 residues. DNA of the CDR3: TGTGCCAGCAGCTTACGGGAAAGCCAAGAGACCCAGTACTTC. Its protein is CASSLRESQETQYF.

By sample share, this clonotype is medium-sized. The chain links TRBV10-3 to TRBJ1-1; D unresolved. The CDR3 runs 13 residues. Germline loops: CDR1 ENHRY, CDR2 SYGVKD. Trimming cost V 4 bases and J 2 bases, with 8 bases left between them. The CDR3 DNA follows: TGTGCCATCAGTGTTGGTCAAAACACTGAAGCTTTCTTT. Encoded protein: CAISVGQNTEAFF.

This clonotype showed up many times. This chain connects TRBV12-3 or TRBV12-4 to TRBJ1-5; no reliable D call. The CDR3 totals 14 residues. V was cut by 5 bases and J by 5 bases, with 13 bases left in between. CDR3: CASSNPKRDQPQHF. CDR3 DNA sequence: TGTGCCAGCAGTAACCCCAAGCGTGATCAGCCCCAGCATTTT.

This clonotype was seen many times. The chain combines TRBV7-8 with TRBJ2-5; 7 bases match TRBD2. The junction had 8 bases not matched to a gene; V was cut back by 3 bases and J by 7 bases. CDR1 and CDR2 from the germline V gene are SGHVS and FQNEAQ. The CDR3 runs 14 residues. CDR3 DNA sequence: TGTGCCAGCAGCTTTTTGGCGGGGGAGGGGACCCAGTACTTC. Its protein is CASSFLAGEGTQYF.

This clonotype was seen more than once but under ten times. This chain links TRBV6-2 or TRBV6-3 with TRBJ2-7; possible D gene TRBD1, 5 bases. Per germline, CDR1 MNHEY and CDR2 SVGEGT. This CDR3 is built from 11 residues. V was cut by 8 bases and J by 4 bases, with 9 bases left in between. The chain's CDR3 is CASGRTYEQYF. CDR3 in DNA: TGTGCCAGCGGTCGGACATACGAGCAGTACTTC.

This clonotype was seen at least ten times. V gene TRBV12-3 or TRBV12-4 combines with J gene TRBJ2-5; 13 bases map to TRBD2. Trimming took 7 bases from V and 1 from J; bases not matched to a gene: 6. CDR3 size: 16 residues. The CDR3 reads CASKKTSGGLQETQYF. The CDR3, as DNA: TGTGCCAGCAAAAAGACTAGCGGGGGGCTCCAAGAGACCCAGTACTTC.

The table lists this clonotype with many counts. The V and J genes are TRBV12-3 or TRBV12-4 and TRBJ2-3; D gene unclear. The V and J ends lost 6 bases and 2 bases respectively, with 3 bases between them. This CDR3 comprises 11 residues. CDR3 residues: CASSFTDTQYF. DNA for the CDR3: TGTGCCAGCAGCTTCACAGATACGCAGTATTTT.